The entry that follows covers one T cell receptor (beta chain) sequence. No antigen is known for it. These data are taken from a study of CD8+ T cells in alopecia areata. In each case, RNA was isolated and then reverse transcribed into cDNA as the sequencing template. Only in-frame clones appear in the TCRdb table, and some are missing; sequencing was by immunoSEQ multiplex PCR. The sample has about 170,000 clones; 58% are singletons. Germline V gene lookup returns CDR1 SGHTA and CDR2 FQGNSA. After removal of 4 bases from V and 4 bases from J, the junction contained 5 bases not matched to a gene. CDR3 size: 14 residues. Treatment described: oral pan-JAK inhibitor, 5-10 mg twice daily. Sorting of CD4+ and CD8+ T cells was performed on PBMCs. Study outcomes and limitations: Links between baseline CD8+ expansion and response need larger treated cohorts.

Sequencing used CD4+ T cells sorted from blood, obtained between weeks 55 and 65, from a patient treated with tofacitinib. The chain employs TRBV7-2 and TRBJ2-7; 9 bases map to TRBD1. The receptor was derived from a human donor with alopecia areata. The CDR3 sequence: CASSWGQGLYEQYF. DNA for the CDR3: TGTGCCAGCAGCTGGGGACAGGGTTTGTACGAGCAGTACTTC.